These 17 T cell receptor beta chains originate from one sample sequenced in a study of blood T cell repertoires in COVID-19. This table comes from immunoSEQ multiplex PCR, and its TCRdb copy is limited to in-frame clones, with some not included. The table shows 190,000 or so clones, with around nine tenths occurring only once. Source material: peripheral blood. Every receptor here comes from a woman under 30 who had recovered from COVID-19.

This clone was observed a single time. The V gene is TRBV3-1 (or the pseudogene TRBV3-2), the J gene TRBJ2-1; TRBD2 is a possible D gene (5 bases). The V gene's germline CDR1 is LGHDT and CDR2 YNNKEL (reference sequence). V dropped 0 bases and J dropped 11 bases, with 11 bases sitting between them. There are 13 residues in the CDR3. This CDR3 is CASSQESSVKQFF. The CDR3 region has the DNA TGTGCCAGCAGCCAAGAGAGTAGCGTGAAGCAGTTCTTC.

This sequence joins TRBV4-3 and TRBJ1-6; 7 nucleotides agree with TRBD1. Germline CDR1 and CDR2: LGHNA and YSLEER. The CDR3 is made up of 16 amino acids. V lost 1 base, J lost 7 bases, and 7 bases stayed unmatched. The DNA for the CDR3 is TGCGCCAGCAGCCAAGTGCAGGGGACAGCAAATTCACCCCTCCACTTT. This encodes CASSQVQGTANSPLHF.

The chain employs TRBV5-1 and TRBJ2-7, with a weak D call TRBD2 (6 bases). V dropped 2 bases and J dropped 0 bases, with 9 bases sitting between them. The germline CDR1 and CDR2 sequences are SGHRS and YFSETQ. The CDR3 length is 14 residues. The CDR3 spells CASSFRESSYEQYF. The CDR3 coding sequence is TGCGCCAGCAGCTTCCGGGAGAGCTCCTACGAGCAGTACTTC.

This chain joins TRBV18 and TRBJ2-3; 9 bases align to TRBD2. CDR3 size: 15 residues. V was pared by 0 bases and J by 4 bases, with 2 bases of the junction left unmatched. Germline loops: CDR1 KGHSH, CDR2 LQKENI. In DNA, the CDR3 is TGTGCCAGCTCACCACCAGCGGGGGGCCCAGATACGCAGTATTTT. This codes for CASSPPAGGPDTQYF.

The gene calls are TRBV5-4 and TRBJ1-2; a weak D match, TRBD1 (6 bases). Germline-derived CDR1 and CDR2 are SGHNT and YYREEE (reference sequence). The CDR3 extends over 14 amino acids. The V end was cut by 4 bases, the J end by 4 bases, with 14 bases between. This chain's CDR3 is CASSGTRDTYGYTF. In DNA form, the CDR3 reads TGTGCCAGCAGCGGAACCCGGGACACCTATGGCTACACCTTC.

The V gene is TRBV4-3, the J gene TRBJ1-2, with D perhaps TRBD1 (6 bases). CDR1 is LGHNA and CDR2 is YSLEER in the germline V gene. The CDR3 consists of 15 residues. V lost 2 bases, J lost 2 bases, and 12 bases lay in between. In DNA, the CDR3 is TGCGCCAGCAGCCAATGGGGACATCAGAACTATGGCTACACCTTC. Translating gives CASSQWGHQNYGYTF.

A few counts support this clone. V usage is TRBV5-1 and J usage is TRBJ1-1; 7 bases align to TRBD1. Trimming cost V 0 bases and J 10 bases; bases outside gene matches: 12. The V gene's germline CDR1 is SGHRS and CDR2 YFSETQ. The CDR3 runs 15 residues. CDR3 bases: TGCGCCAGCAGCTTGGTCGTGACAGGGACCAGGGGAGCTTTCTTT. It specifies CASSLVVTGTRGAFF.

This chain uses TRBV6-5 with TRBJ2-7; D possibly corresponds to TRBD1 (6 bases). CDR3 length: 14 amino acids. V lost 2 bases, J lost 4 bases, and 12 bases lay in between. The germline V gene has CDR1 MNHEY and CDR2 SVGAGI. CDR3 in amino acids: CASSYGRGWYEQYF. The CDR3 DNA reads TGTGCCAGCAGTTACGGCAGGGGATGGTACGAGCAGTACTTC.

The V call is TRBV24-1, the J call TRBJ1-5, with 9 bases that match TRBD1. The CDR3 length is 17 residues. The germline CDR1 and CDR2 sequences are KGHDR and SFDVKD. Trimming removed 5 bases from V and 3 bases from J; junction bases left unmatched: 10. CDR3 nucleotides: TGTGCCACCAGTGGACATACAGGGGGCGTAGACAATCAGCCCCAGCATTTT. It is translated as CATSGHTGGVDNQPQHF.

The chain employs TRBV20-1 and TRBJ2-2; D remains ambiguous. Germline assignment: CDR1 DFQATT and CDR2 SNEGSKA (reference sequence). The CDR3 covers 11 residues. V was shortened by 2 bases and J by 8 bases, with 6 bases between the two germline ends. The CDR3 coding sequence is TGCAGTGCTAGATCGGTTGGGGAGCTGTTTTTT. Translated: CSARSVGELFF.

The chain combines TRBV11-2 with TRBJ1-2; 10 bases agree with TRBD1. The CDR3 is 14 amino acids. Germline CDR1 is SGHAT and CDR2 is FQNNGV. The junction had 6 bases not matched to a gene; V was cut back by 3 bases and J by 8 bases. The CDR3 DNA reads TGTGCCAGCAGCTTGGGACAGGGGACGATAGGCTACACCTTC. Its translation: CASSLGQGTIGYTF.

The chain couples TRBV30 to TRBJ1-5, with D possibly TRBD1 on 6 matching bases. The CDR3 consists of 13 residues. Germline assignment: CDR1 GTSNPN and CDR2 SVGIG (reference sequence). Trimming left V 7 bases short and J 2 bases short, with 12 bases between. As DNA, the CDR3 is TGTGCCTTACAGGGCGATGGCAATCAGCCCCAGCATTTT. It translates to CALQGDGNQPQHF.

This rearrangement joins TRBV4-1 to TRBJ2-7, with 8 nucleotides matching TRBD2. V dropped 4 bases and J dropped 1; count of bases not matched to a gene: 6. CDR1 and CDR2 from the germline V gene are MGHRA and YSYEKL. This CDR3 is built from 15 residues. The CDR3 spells CASSRSGGGSYEQYF. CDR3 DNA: TGCGCCAGCAGCCGAAGCGGCGGGGGGTCCTACGAGCAGTACTTC.

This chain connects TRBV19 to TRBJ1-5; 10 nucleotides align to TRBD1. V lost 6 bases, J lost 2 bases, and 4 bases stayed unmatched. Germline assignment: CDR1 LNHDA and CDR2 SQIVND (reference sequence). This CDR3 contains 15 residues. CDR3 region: CASRVTGGRNQPQHF. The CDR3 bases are TGTGCCAGTAGGGTGACAGGGGGCCGCAATCAGCCCCAGCATTTT.

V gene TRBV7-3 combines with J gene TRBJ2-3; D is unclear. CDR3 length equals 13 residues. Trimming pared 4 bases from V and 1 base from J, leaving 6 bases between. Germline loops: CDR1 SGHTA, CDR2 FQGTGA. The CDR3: CASSSQGTDTQYF. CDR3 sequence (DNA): TGTGCCAGCAGCTCCCAGGGCACAGATACGCAGTATTTT.

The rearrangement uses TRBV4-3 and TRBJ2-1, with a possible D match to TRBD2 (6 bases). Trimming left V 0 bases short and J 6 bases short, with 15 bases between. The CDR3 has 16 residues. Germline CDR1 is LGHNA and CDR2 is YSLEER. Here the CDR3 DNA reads TGCGCCAGCAGCCAAGATTTGGGGGGAGCAGCCAATGAGCAGTTCTTC. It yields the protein CASSQDLGGAANEQFF.

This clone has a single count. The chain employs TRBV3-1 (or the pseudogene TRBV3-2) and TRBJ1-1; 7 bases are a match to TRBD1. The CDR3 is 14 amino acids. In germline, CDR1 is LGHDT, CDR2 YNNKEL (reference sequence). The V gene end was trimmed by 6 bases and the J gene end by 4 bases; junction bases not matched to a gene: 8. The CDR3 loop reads CASRQTGVGTEAFF. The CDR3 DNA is TGTGCCAGCAGGCAAACAGGGGTCGGCACTGAAGCTTTCTTT.